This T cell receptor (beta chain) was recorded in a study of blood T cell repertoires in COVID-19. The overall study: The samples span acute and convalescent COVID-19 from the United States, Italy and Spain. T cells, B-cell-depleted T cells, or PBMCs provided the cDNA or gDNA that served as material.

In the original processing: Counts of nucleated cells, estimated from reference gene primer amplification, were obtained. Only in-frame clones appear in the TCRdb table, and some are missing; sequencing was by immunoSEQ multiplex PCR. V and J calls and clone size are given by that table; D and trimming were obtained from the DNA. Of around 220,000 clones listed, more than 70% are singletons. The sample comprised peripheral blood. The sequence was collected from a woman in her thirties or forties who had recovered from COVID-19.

CDR3 coding DNA: TGCGCCAGCAGCCAAGATGTGCAAGGGGCGACCCCCTACGAGCAGTACTTC. Residues: CASSQDVQGATPYEQYF. The chain uses TRBV4-1 and TRBJ2-7; D is possibly TRBD1 (5 bases). Germline V gives CDR1 MGHRA, CDR2 YSYEKL. V lost 0 bases and J lost 2, with 17 bases in between. The CDR3 sequence is 17 residues long.